The next 5 T cell receptor beta chains were all read from a single sample in a study of T cell repertoires in cytomegalovirus infection (dated by TCRdb to about 2019). Reads for this sample came from an Illumina HiSeq 1500. TCRdb passed the public sequencing reads through fastp at Q25 and MiXCR, retaining productive beta sequences. Identical CDR3 protein sequences are pooled into one entry, listed with their most common genes and DNA. For this sample there are 740,000 or so distinct CDR3 sequences; approximately 34% appear just once. The biggest ten clones account for about 2.8% of the sample. The sample taken for sequencing was PBMCs. These receptors came from a human donor in good health (CMV status not recorded). Some clones in this sample may be carry-over from other donors' samples.

Remarks on this clonotype: A much larger clone is a single base away; this may be a read error. This chain connects TRBV7-4 to TRBJ1-2, with a tentative D call TRBD1 (6 bases). Germline-derived CDR1 and CDR2 are SGHVT and SQSDAQ. The V end was cut by 1 base, the J end by 10 bases, with 13 bases between. The CDR3 sequence is 13 residues long. The CDR3 is CASSLVGQCVYTF. The CDR3 bases are TGTGCCAGCAGCTTAGTAGGACAGTGTGTCTACACCTTC.

At least ten counts were recorded for this clonotype. The CDR3: CASSFDGQEAFF. CDR3 sequence (DNA): TGTGCCAGCAGTTTTGATGGACAGGAAGCTTTCTTT. The chain employs TRBV12-3 or TRBV12-4 and TRBJ1-1; D is perhaps TRBD1 (6 bases). The V end was cut by 3 bases, the J end by 8 bases, with 10 bases between. The CDR3 consists of 12 residues.

The chain recombines TRBV25-1 with TRBJ1-5; D possibly corresponds to TRBD1 (6 bases). Germline loops: CDR1 MGHDK, CDR2 SYGVNS. This CDR3 region has 15 residues. Trimming cost V 3 bases and J 1 base, with 10 bases left between them. This CDR3 reads CASSDNRASNQPQHF. CDR3 sequence (DNA): TGTGCCAGCAGTGACAACAGGGCCAGCAATCAGCCCCAGCATTTT.

This clonotype was detected a few times. This chain uses TRBV20-1 with TRBJ2-1; 8 bases are shared with TRBD2. The germline CDR1 and CDR2 sequences are DFQATT and SNEGSKA (reference sequence). This CDR3 contains 15 residues. After removal of 7 bases from V and 1 base from J, the junction contained 9 bases not matched to a gene. The CDR3 spells CSVHPIAGSYNEQFF. CDR3 bases: TGCAGTGTCCATCCGATAGCGGGATCCTACAATGAGCAGTTCTTC.

This clonotype was counted between two and nine times. The chain uses TRBV7-9 and TRBJ1-3; the match to TRBD1 covers 9 bases. This CDR3 has 17 amino acids. CDR1 SEHNR and CDR2 FQNEAQ come from the germline V gene (reference sequence). Trimming at V came to 5 bases and at J to 2 bases, leaving 10 bases not matched to a gene. CDR3 sequence reads: CASSQPLGDRAGNTIYF. As DNA, the CDR3 is TGTGCCAGCAGCCAACCCCTGGGGGACAGGGCTGGAAACACCATATATTTT.